One and the same sample provided the 21 T cell receptor beta chains below, sequenced in a study of memory CD4+ T cells and cytomegalovirus serostatus. Sequencing was performed with immunoSEQ multiplex PCR; in TCRdb, only in-frame clones are kept and a portion is missing. The sample carries about 50,000 clones, about 79% recorded once. Single viable CD3+CD4+CD8-CD45RO+ cells were sorted as the memory CD4+ T cells. The sequenced sample consisted of memory CD4+ T cells from blood. The origin of the receptors is an adult in good health and CMV-seronegative.

This clone was counted only a few times. The V and J genes are TRBV6-4 and TRBJ1-2; unclear D gene. The germline V gene encodes CDR1 MRHNA and CDR2 SNTAGT. Trimming stripped 3 bases from V and 7 bases from J, with 12 bases between. This CDR3 is 13 amino acids long. CDR3 DNA sequence: TGTGCCAGCAGTGAGGAGGGAGGCCTTGGCTACACCTTC. Translation gives CASSEEGGLGYTF.

The rearrangement links TRBV19 to TRBJ1-2, with D perhaps matching TRBD1 (6 bases). Germline V lookup: CDR1 LNHDA, CDR2 SQIVND (reference sequence). V lost 10 bases and J 8 bases, leaving 23 bases between the germline ends. The CDR3 totals 14 residues. CDR3 DNA: TGTGCCACTAACCTCAGGGGATCTACGGACGGCTACACCTTC. This translates into CATNLRGSTDGYTF.

This chain joins TRBV6-5 and TRBJ1-2; maybe TRBD1 (5 bases). Germline V lookup: CDR1 MNHEY, CDR2 SVGAGI. The CDR3 length is 14 residues. Trimming pared 6 bases from V and 4 bases from J, leaving 15 bases between. This CDR3 is CASRPTGEIYGYTF. CDR3 sequence (DNA): TGTGCCAGCAGACCGACGGGGGAAATCTATGGCTACACCTTC.

This clone appeared a few times. The V call is TRBV6-6, the J call TRBJ1-4; D gene uncertain. CDR1 MNHNY and CDR2 SVGAGI come from the germline V gene (reference sequence). The CDR3 contains 14 residues. V dropped 4 bases and J dropped 2 bases, with 8 bases sitting between them. For the CDR3, the DNA is TGTGCCAGCAGTTCCCGGGCTACTAATGAAAAACTGTTTTTT. Translating it yields CASSSRATNEKLFF.

This sequence joins TRBV19 and TRBJ1-2, with TRBD1 matching over 7 bases. Looked up from germline, CDR1 is LNHDA and CDR2 is SQIVND (reference sequence). V lost 9 bases, J lost 5 bases, and 12 bases stayed unmatched. The CDR3 covers 14 residues. CDR3 loop: CASRGTAPLYGYTF. The CDR3 DNA is TGTGCCAGCCGAGGGACAGCACCTCTTTATGGCTACACCTTC.

The V and J genes are TRBV30 and TRBJ2-7, with TRBD1 matching over 10 bases. This CDR3 is built from 15 residues. The trim removed 3 bases at V and 2 bases at J, leaving 7 bases unmatched. In germline, CDR1 is GTSNPN, CDR2 SVGIG (reference sequence). The CDR3 loop reads CAWRRDRGPPYEQYF. Written as DNA, the CDR3 is TGTGCCTGGAGACGGGACAGGGGTCCCCCCTACGAGCAGTACTTC.

This clone has a handful of counts. This chain joins TRBV6-6 and TRBJ1-6, with D maybe TRBD1 (6 bases). Looked up from germline, CDR1 is MNHNY and CDR2 is SVGAGI (reference sequence). There are 16 residues in the CDR3. V lost 5 bases and J 5 bases, leaving 16 bases between the germline ends. CDR3 sequence (DNA): TGTGCCAGCAGTCCCGGGGGGGGCAGCGATAATTCACCCCTCCACTTT. Its protein product is CASSPGGGSDNSPLHF.

The rearrangement uses TRBV19 and TRBJ2-3, with 7 bases that match TRBD2. The length of the CDR3 is 15 residues. Germline loops: CDR1 LNHDA, CDR2 SQIVND (reference sequence). V lost 3 bases to trimming and J lost 3 bases; unmatched junction nucleotides: 6. The CDR3 DNA reads as TGTGCCAGTAGTATCGTCGAAGCGGGGACAGATACGCAGTATTTT. It specifies CASSIVEAGTDTQYF.

The gene calls are TRBV30 and TRBJ2-3, with TRBD1 matching over 9 bases. The CDR3 loop spans 16 amino acids. The V gene end was trimmed by 3 bases and the J gene end by 4 bases; junction bases not matched to a gene: 11. Germline lookup yields CDR1 GTSNPN and CDR2 SVGIG (reference sequence). CDR3 in DNA: TGTGCCTGGAGCCCAAAGGACAGGGGTTATGCAGATACGCAGTATTTT. Protein sequence: CAWSPKDRGYADTQYF.

The chain is built from TRBV9 and TRBJ2-3; TRBD1 matches 8 bases. V lost 4 bases and J lost 2; bases outside the gene matches: 12. Germline CDR1 and CDR2: SGDLS and YYNGEE. The CDR3 covers 17 residues. CDR3 loop: CASSLRGRTGPTDTQYF. CDR3 nucleotides: TGTGCCAGCAGCCTCAGAGGTAGGACAGGGCCCACAGATACGCAGTATTTT.

This clone was observed a handful of times. The chain employs TRBV18 and TRBJ1-5; weak D call: TRBD1 (5 bases). V shed 3 bases and J shed 3 bases, with 15 bases lying between them. Germline CDR1 reads KGHSH; CDR2 reads LQKENI. There are 16 residues in the CDR3. CDR3 DNA sequence: TGTGCCAGCTCACCCGGGCGAGCAGGGAACAATCAGCCCCAGCATTTT. Encoded protein: CASSPGRAGNNQPQHF.

This sequence joins TRBV27 and TRBJ2-6; no clear D gene. This CDR3 spans 17 amino acids. Germline lookup yields CDR1 MNHEY and CDR2 SMNVEV (reference sequence). Trimming left V 2 bases short and J 2 bases short, with 13 bases between. DNA of the CDR3: TGTGCCAGCAGTTTAAACGGGCCTGCGGCTGGGGCCAACGTCCTGACTTTC. It is translated as CASSLNGPAAGANVLTF.

This clone was seen only once. The rearrangement uses TRBV7-9 and TRBJ2-7; no firm D call. The CDR3 contains 13 residues. V lost 1 base to trimming and J lost 2 bases, with 6 bases between them. Germline CDR1 SEHNR, CDR2 FQNEAQ (reference sequence). The CDR3 DNA reads as TGTGCCAGCAGCTTAGTCGGAACCTACGAGCAGTACTTC. It codes for CASSLVGTYEQYF.

Comments on this clone: The junction and the germline gene differ at one end; a read error may be behind it. The chain links TRBV20-1 to TRBJ2-5; no clear D. This CDR3 comprises 11 residues. Germline values: CDR1 DFQATT, CDR2 SNEGSKA (reference sequence). CDR3 sequence (DNA): TGCAGTGCTAGAATATCTGGTGTTAGCCACTTC. Translation gives CSARISGVSHF.

This chain joins TRBV15 and TRBJ2-5; TRBD1 might be the D (6 bases). V lost 3 bases and J lost 0, with 17 bases in between. Germline V gene sequence: CDR1 LNHNV, CDR2 YYDKDF (reference sequence). The CDR3 loop spans 17 amino acids. The CDR3 protein is CATSSGQLHTYQETQYF. The CDR3 region has the DNA TGTGCCACCAGCAGTGGACAGCTCCACACTTACCAAGAGACCCAGTACTTC.

V usage is TRBV30 and J usage is TRBJ1-1; D possibly corresponds to TRBD1 (5 bases). V was clipped by 0 bases and J by 10 bases, with 15 bases between them. Germline CDR1 and CDR2: GTSNPN and SVGIG (reference sequence). This CDR3 comprises 13 residues. CDR3 sequence: CAWSVQGRGAAFF. CDR3 nucleotide sequence: TGTGCCTGGAGTGTACAAGGGCGCGGGGCAGCTTTCTTT. The full variable domain, rest sourced from reference TRBV30 and TRBJ1-1, is SQTIHQWPATLVQPVGSPLSLECTVEGTSNPNLYWYRQAAGRGLQLLFYSVGIGQISSEVPQNLSASRPQDRQFILSSKKLLLSDSGFYLCAWSVQGRGAAFFGQGTRLTVV.

The J gene is TRBJ1-5, the V gene TRBV5-1; D uncertain. Per germline, CDR1 SGHRS and CDR2 YFSETQ. The CDR3 contains 14 residues. Deletions cut 4 bases from V and 5 bases from J, with 13 bases between. The CDR3: CASSPDGRDQPQHF. In nucleotides, the CDR3 is TGCGCCAGCAGCCCCGACGGGAGAGATCAGCCCCAGCATTTT.

The rearrangement joins TRBV7-2 to TRBJ2-7, with D unresolved. In germline, CDR1 is SGHTA, CDR2 FQGNSA. The CDR3 runs to 13 residues. Trimming cost V 0 bases and J 2 bases, with 5 bases left between them. The CDR3 reads CASSLASAYEQYF. CDR3 nucleotides: TGTGCCAGCAGCTTAGCCTCAGCCTACGAGCAGTACTTC. The variable domain in full, completed from reference TRBV7-2 and TRBJ2-7, reads GAGVSQSPSNKVTEKGKDVELRCDPISGHTALYWYRQSLGQGLEFLIYFQGNSAPDKSGLPSDRFSAERTGGSVSTLTIQRTQQEDSAVYLCASSLASAYEQYFGPGTRLTVT.

The chain carries TRBV5-1 and TRBJ2-3; 12 bases map to TRBD2. The germline CDR1 and CDR2 sequences are SGHRS and YFSETQ. The CDR3 is 18 residues long. Trimming at V came to 0 bases and at J to 5 bases, leaving 10 bases not matched to a gene. CDR3 loop: CASSLDPSGGAKGDTQYF. In DNA, the CDR3 is TGCGCCAGCAGCTTGGATCCTAGCGGGGGGGCGAAGGGAGATACGCAGTATTTT.

The rearrangement joins TRBV5-4 to TRBJ2-1; possible D gene TRBD2, 5 bases. V was clipped by 7 bases and J by 8 bases, with 16 bases between them. Germline V gene data show CDR1 as SGHNT and CDR2 as YYREEE (reference sequence). The CDR3 loop spans 13 amino acids. The DNA of the CDR3 is TGTGCCAGCCAGAGGGTGCCTGGCGATGAGCAGTTCTTC. It encodes CASQRVPGDEQFF. Together with reference TRBV5-4 and TRBJ2-1, the CDR3 gives the full variable domain: ETGVTQSPTHLIKTRGQQVTLRCSSQSGHNTVSWYQQALGQGPQFIFQYYREEENGRGNFPPRFSGLQFPNYSSELNVNALELDDSALYLCASQRVPGDEQFFGPGTRLTVL.

The chain recombines TRBV11-2 with TRBJ2-5, with D perhaps assigned TRBD1 or TRBD2 (6 bases each). The CDR3 runs to 17 residues. Germline CDR1 and CDR2: SGHAT and FQNNGV. V dropped 1 base and J dropped 1 base, with 16 bases sitting between them. CDR3 bases: TGTGCCAGCAGCTTAGCGGGAGTAGGGGGTTTCCAAGAGACCCAGTACTTC. It specifies CASSLAGVGGFQETQYF.